These T cell receptor beta chains were read from a single sample in a study of cytomegalovirus exposure and HLA in healthy donors. TCRdb's copy holds only in-frame clones and misses some; the assay was immunoSEQ multiplex PCR. In the table there are about 280,000 clones, approximately 90% of which are singletons. Input material: PBMCs. The receptors derive from a woman aged 18-29 years in good health and CMV-seronegative. CDR3s include the opening cysteine and the closing phenylalanine or tryptophan.

cdr3_aa: CASSNPGTGLAYEQYF; v_call: TRBV19; j_call: TRBJ2-7
cdr3_aa: CASSEFSVSSSTDTQYF; v_call: TRBV6-1; j_call: TRBJ2-3
cdr3_aa: CASSTYTGELFF; v_call: TRBV6-5; j_call: TRBJ2-2
cdr3_aa: CASSRGSEQFF; v_call: TRBV7-2; j_call: TRBJ2-1
cdr3_aa: CASHRQGMKDGYTF; v_call: TRBV23-1; j_call: TRBJ1-2
cdr3_aa: CASSLGQGAIYFGANVLTF; v_call: TRBV5-4; j_call: TRBJ2-6
cdr3_aa: CASSFDRGIGYTF; v_call: TRBV5-6; j_call: TRBJ1-2
cdr3_aa: CASSQDFGVPGNTIYF; v_call: TRBV14; j_call: TRBJ1-3
cdr3_aa: CAWSAGQGDQPQHF; v_call: TRBV30; j_call: TRBJ1-5
cdr3_aa: CASRAETGTGEQFF; v_call: TRBV2; j_call: TRBJ2-1
cdr3_aa: CASSIGQRIMNTEAFF; v_call: TRBV19; j_call: TRBJ1-1
cdr3_aa: CASTEGQANTEAFF; v_call: TRBV2; j_call: TRBJ1-1
cdr3_aa: CASSEVVRGASYEQYF; v_call: TRBV6-1; j_call: TRBJ2-7
cdr3_aa: CATNLGAPSYNEQFF; v_call: TRBV2; j_call: TRBJ2-1
cdr3_aa: CASSIQGAAEQFF; v_call: TRBV5-1; j_call: TRBJ2-1
cdr3_aa: CSALGETQYF; v_call: TRBV20-1; j_call: TRBJ2-5
cdr3_aa: CASSQDRGNTGELFF; v_call: TRBV5-4; j_call: TRBJ2-2
cdr3_aa: CAISERERGAIQETQYF; v_call: TRBV10-3; j_call: TRBJ2-5
cdr3_aa: CASRVQGAHGVAQHF; v_call: TRBV19; j_call: TRBJ1-5
cdr3_aa: CASSLGGALEKLFF; v_call: TRBV7-9; j_call: TRBJ1-4
cdr3_aa: CASSGQGAGGELFF; v_call: TRBV6-6; j_call: TRBJ2-2
cdr3_aa: CASSPGTGETDTQYF; v_call: TRBV7-3; j_call: TRBJ2-3
cdr3_aa: CASSAPVYGYTF; v_call: TRBV9; j_call: TRBJ1-2
cdr3_aa: CASSEEGNSYNEQFF; v_call: TRBV2; j_call: TRBJ2-1
cdr3_aa: CAWSVSDRGPYGYTF; v_call: TRBV30; j_call: TRBJ1-2
cdr3_aa: CAVSRGEGTEAFF; v_call: TRBV6-5; j_call: TRBJ1-1
cdr3_aa: CASRETGGRDTQYF; v_call: TRBV2; j_call: TRBJ2-3
cdr3_aa: CASSFGAGGRSDTQYF; v_call: TRBV7-3; j_call: TRBJ2-3
cdr3_aa: CASSFTGTDAYGYTF; v_call: TRBV5-1; j_call: TRBJ1-2
cdr3_aa: CAWSVLGQHTFNQPQHF; v_call: TRBV30; j_call: TRBJ1-5
cdr3_aa: CASTRQGDTQYF; v_call: TRBV4-2; j_call: TRBJ2-3
cdr3_aa: CASSLPGGNTGELFF; v_call: TRBV5-1; j_call: TRBJ2-2
cdr3_aa: CASSDRTYTGELFF; v_call: TRBV2; j_call: TRBJ2-2
cdr3_aa: CATTLVGAEQFF; v_call: TRBV7-9; j_call: TRBJ2-1
cdr3_aa: CASSVVPDTEAFF; v_call: TRBV9; j_call: TRBJ1-1
cdr3_aa: CASSAGHGSNQPQHF; v_call: TRBV2; j_call: TRBJ1-5
cdr3_aa: CAWSVMGGNEKLFF; v_call: TRBV30; j_call: TRBJ1-4
cdr3_aa: CASSLTVSGNTIYF; v_call: TRBV2; j_call: TRBJ1-3
cdr3_aa: CSVSVGSSGNEKLFF; v_call: TRBV29-1; j_call: TRBJ1-4
cdr3_aa: CATSRSLTDPGNTIYF; v_call: TRBV15; j_call: TRBJ1-3
cdr3_aa: CASSHRFPNYGYTF; v_call: TRBV6-1; j_call: TRBJ1-2
cdr3_aa: CASSQGGLNGYEQYF; v_call: TRBV4-1; j_call: .
cdr3_aa: CASSLGTDLYGYTF; v_call: TRBV14; j_call: TRBJ1-2
cdr3_aa: CASSPGQGRNYGYTF; v_call: TRBV27; j_call: TRBJ1-2
cdr3_aa: CASANGGHRGNTIYF; v_call: TRBV7-7; j_call: TRBJ1-3